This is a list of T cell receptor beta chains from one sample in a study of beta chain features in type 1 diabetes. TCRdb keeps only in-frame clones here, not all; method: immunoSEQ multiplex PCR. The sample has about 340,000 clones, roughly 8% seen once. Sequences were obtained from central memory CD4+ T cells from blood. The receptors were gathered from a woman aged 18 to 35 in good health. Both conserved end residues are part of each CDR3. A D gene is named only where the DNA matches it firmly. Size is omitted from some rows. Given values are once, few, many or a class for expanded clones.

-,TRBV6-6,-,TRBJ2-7,TGTGCCAGCAGTTATAACTACGAGCAGTACTTC,CASSYNYEQYF
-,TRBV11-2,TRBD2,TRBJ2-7,TGTGCCAGCAGCCAAAATAGCGGGCCATCCTACGAGCAGTACTTC,CASSQNSGPSYEQYF
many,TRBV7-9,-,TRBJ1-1,TGTGCCAGCAGCTTACCGACCCGTACTGAAGCTTTCTTT,CASSLPTRTEAFF
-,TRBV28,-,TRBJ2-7,TGTGCCACCACACTTAACCACGAGCAGTACTTC,CATTLNHEQYF
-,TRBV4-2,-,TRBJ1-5,TGTGCCAGCAGTGAAGGGAGCAATCAGCCCCAGCATTTT,CASSEGSNQPQHF
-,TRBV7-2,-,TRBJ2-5,TGTGCCAGCAGCTCCCGGGGCGGGCCGGGGACCCAGTACTTC,CASSSRGGPGTQYF
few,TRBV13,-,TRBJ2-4,TGTGCCAGCAGCTCGAATCCTGGCAGAGCCAAAAACATTCAGTACTTC,CASSSNPGRAKNIQYF
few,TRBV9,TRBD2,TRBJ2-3,TGTGCCAGTTCGCTAGCGGGAGAGGAGGATACGCAGTATTTT,CASSLAGEEDTQYF
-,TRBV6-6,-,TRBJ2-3,TGTGCCAGCAGTTACTCGATTTCGGGGGATACGCAGTATTTT,CASSYSISGDTQYF
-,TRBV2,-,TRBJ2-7,TGTGCCAGCGGCCGGGACGGAACAAAGGCGTCCTACGAGCAGTACTTC,CASGRDGTKASYEQYF
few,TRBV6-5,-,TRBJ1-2,TGTGCCAGCAGTTACTCCCAGCATTATGGCTACACCTTC,CASSYSQHYGYTF
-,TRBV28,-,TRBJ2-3,TGTGCCAGCACACGACCGGGACTTACCACAGATACGCAGTATTTT,CASTRPGLTTDTQYF
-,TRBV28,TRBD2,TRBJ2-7,TGTGCCAGCAGCACCTTACCGGGAGGAGAGTACGAGCAGTACTTC,CASSTLPGGEYEQYF
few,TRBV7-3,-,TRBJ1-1,TGTGCCAGCAGCCCGGCCCCGAACACTGAAGCTTTCTTT,CASSPAPNTEAFF
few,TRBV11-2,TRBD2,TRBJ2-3,TGTGCCAGCAGCTCACGACTAGCGGGAGACCGCACAGATACGCAGTATTTT,CASSSRLAGDRTDTQYF
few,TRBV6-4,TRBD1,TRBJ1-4,TGTGCCAGCAGTCCAACAGGGGGCTATGAAAAACTGTTTTTT,CASSPTGGYEKLFF
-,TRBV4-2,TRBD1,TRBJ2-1,TGTGCCAGCAGCCAAGTCCAAACAGGGGGCTCCTACAATGAGCAGTTCTTC,CASSQVQTGGSYNEQFF
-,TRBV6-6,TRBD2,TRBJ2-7,TGTGCCAGCAGTTACGGGCTAGCGGGAAACTACGAGCAGTACTTC,CASSYGLAGNYEQYF
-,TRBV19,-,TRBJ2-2,TGTGCCAGCACCCGCGGGGTTGGACTACCCGGGGAGCTGTTTTTT,CASTRGVGLPGELFF
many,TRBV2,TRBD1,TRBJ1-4,TGTGCCAGCAGTAGGGGGCCTAATGAAAAACTGTTTTTT,CASSRGPNEKLFF
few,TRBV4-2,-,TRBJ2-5,TGTGCCAGCAGCGTGGCGGGAAGCTTTGAGACCCAGTACTTC,CASSVAGSFETQYF
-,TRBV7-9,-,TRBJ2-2,TGTGCCAGCAGCTTAGCGGGCACCGGGGAGCTGTTTTTT,CASSLAGTGELFF